This entry describes one T cell receptor (beta chain). Its antigen is not identified. This entry belongs to a study of blood T cells in healthy people across ages. On the study more broadly: In model experiments, template switching was able to capture about one barcoded beta molecule for every two T cells that were present.

Study-wide findings and caveats: Compared with aged donors, long-lived donors showed fewer expanded clones, suggesting selection.

Then a second PCR, running about 6 to 11 cycles, was carried out with a sample-barcoded 5' primer and a J-beta primer mix. TCRdb processed the 5' RACE reads anew with MiXCR; each CDR3 protein has one entry. The repertoire has 1.8 million or so distinct CDR3 sequences, 30% to 40% of them found once; the top ten carry under 25%. Per sample, a minimum of 7 million PBMCs were isolated. Sample: blood. This clonotype originated in a human donor in good health.

The DNA of the CDR3 is TGTGCCAGCAGCGTAGTTTATTCCGGGGCTCGGCCTTATAGCAATCAGCCCCAGCATTTT. It codes for CASSVVYSGARPYSNQPQHF. The chain employs TRBV9 and TRBJ1-5; possibly TRBD1 for D (5 bases). The CDR3 spans 20 residues. Germline assignment: CDR1 SGDLS and CDR2 YYNGEE. Trimming removed 0 bases at V and 0 bases at J, with 22 bases between. Based on the CDR3 plus reference TRBV9 and TRBJ1-5, the full variable domain is DSGVTQTPKHLITATGQRVTLRCSPRSGDLSVYWYQQSLDQGLQFLIQYYNGEERAKGNILERFSAQQFPDLHSELNLSSLELGDSALYFCASSVVYSGARPYSNQPQHFGDGTRLSIL.